The entry below gives a single T cell receptor (beta chain) sequence along with its context. It has no known antigen specificity. Per-base quality was not reported, and no clone a single base away is much larger than it. The data were obtained in a study of neoadjuvant nivolumab and ipilimumab in lung cancer (dated by TCRdb to 2020 to 2022). Looking at the study overall: Nivolumab was given at 3 mg/kg intravenously on days 1, 15 and 29, and the combination arm added ipilimumab 1 mg/kg on day 1 only. TCR repertoires were compared between pretherapy (baseline) peripheral blood and tumors resected at surgery after neoadjuvant immune checkpoint blockade. Matched pretherapy and resected tumor pairs were analyzed for seven patients, of whom four received nivolumab and three received nivolumab plus ipilimumab. The trial treated just under 45 patients with operable NSCLC: some 23 were randomized to nivolumab monotherapy and approximately 20 to nivolumab plus ipilimumab. The primary trial endpoint was the major pathologic response (MPR) rate in the intention-to-treat population in each study arm.

From a lookup of the germline V gene, CDR1 and CDR2 are SGHRS and YFSETQ. V sheds 4 bases and J sheds 8 bases, leaving 15 bases between their ends. CDR3 length: 13 amino acids, cysteine to phenylalanine. Only the CDR3 part of the read is kept: 39 bases, read in frame from the first base. The label giving this sample's time point can be read as: pretherapy, before neoadjuvant immune checkpoint inhibitors. Samples were obtained from the phase 2 randomized NEOSTAR trial, in which neoadjuvant nivolumab or nivolumab plus ipilimumab followed by surgery was tested in operable NSCLC. What the work shows at the level of the full study, not this receptor alone: A small number of samples was subjected to TCR sequencing. From pretherapy to surgery, tumor T-cell richness and clonality increased in three of three dual-therapy tumors but in only two of four nivolumab-treated tumors. There was no significant correlation between TCR clonality and pathologic tumor regression, and just a single major-pathologic-response sample was available for the clonality-regression analysis. Compared with tumor-adjacent uninvolved lung, resected tumors had greater TCR richness and clonality, and increases showed up in more of the dual-therapy-treated tumors. Richness in tumors resected after neoadjuvant therapy showed a positive correlation with pretherapy blood TCR richness (Spearman R ~ 0.78).

Library generation was performed with the immunoSEQ multiplex PCR assay. Processing in the source paper ran as follows. Repertoires were summarized by richness and clonality, and significantly expanded and contracted clones were identified between pre- and post-therapy samples. TCRdb stores this immuneACCESS table with in-frame sequences only. Part of the clones is absent; in the studies checked, under half of the shortfall reflects unresolved V genes, and no reason is known for the rest. For V, J and clone size, that table is used; D and trimming come from the DNA. This sample comprises tens of thousands of clones, roughly 91% of them detected only once. The top ten clones comprise about 3.5% of the sample.

The rearrangement joined TRBV5-1 to TRBJ1-2; TRBD1 is a weak D gene call, 6 bases matching. This TCR derives from an adult with non-small cell lung cancer. Some clones in this sample may be carry-over from other donors' samples. The sample here was blood, taken before neoadjuvant nivolumab, alone or with ipilimumab. The CDR3 protein: CASSPGGGWGYTF. DNA sequence: TGCGCCAGCAGCCCGGGTGGGGGCTGGGGCTACACCTTC.